The clone carrying this TCR beta chain was seen many times. V shed 4 bases and J shed 6 bases, with 17 bases lying between them. This CDR3 is built from 15 residues. In germline, CDR1 is SGHRS, CDR2 YFSETQ. The source of the sample is a study of neurological immune-mediated disorders. TCRdb re-analysed the 5' RACE reads in MiXCR, keeping a single row per CDR3 protein. The top ten hold around 27% of the sample, which has approximately 27,000 distinct CDR3 sequences, 20% to 25% seen once. Input material: CD4+ T cells from blood. This sequence originates from a man in his forties or fifties with HTLV-1-associated myelopathy (HAM/TSP). V and J are TRBV5-1 and TRBJ1-5, with TRBD1 as a possible D gene (6 bases). The CDR3 is CASSPGPGDSQPQHF. For the CDR3, the DNA is TGCGCCAGCAGCCCGGGACCAGGGGATTCTCAGCCCCAGCATTTT.